Below, 15 T cell receptor beta chains from the same sample are listed, as sequenced in a study of blood T cell repertoires in COVID-19. The table came from immunoSEQ multiplex PCR; TCRdb's copy has only in-frame clones and leaves some out. The sample has some 120,000 clones; about 86% are singletons. The sample comprised peripheral blood. These receptors came from a woman aged 45 to 65 with acute or convalescent COVID-19.

The chain joins TRBV10-3 to TRBJ1-1, with 10 bases matching TRBD1. This CDR3 has 17 amino acids. With V trimmed by 7 bases and J by 1 base, 12 bases remained unmatched. Germline CDR1 reads ENHRY; CDR2 reads SYGVKD. CDR3 in amino acids: CAITPLRDRGSNTEAFF. The CDR3 bases are TGTGCCATCACCCCACTCCGGGACAGGGGTTCGAACACTGAAGCTTTCTTT.

In this sample, this clone turned up a few times. V and J are TRBV19 and TRBJ2-5, with D perhaps matching TRBD2 (6 bases). CDR3 size: 16 residues. V was trimmed by 3 bases and J by 1 base, leaving 15 bases between them. The germline gives CDR1 LNHDA, CDR2 SQIVND (reference sequence). CDR3 amino acids: CASSILGELAQETQYF. CDR3 in DNA: TGTGCCAGTAGTATTCTAGGGGAACTAGCCCAAGAGACCCAGTACTTC.

The chain uses TRBV27 and TRBJ1-5, with 9 bases fitting TRBD1. With 1 base clipped from V and 5 bases from J, the junction kept 3 bases outside the gene matches. Germline values: CDR1 MNHEY, CDR2 SMNVEV (reference sequence). This CDR3 is built from 15 residues. CDR3 sequence: CASSLWGQGDQPQHF. The CDR3 nucleotides read TGTGCCAGCAGTTTATGGGGACAGGGTGATCAGCCCCAGCATTTT.

This clone was detected a few times. The chain uses TRBV10-3 and TRBJ2-7, with 8 bases fitting TRBD2. V trimming: 8 bases; J trimming: 0 bases; junction bases outside the gene matches: 9. The germline gives CDR1 ENHRY, CDR2 SYGVKD. The CDR3 totals 15 residues. The DNA of the CDR3 is TGTGCCATCCGTGGGGGCGGGGGGATCTCCTACGAGCAGTACTTC. Translation: CAIRGGGGISYEQYF.

The V and J genes are TRBV5-4 and TRBJ2-7, with TRBD1 identical over 7 bases. Germline V gives CDR1 SGHNT, CDR2 YYREEE (reference sequence). The CDR3 sequence is 13 residues long. After removal of 4 bases from V and 7 bases from J, the junction contained 8 bases not matched to a gene. The CDR3: CASSQQTGREQYF. The CDR3 DNA reads as TGTGCCAGCAGCCAGCAGACAGGGCGAGAGCAGTACTTC.

The chain recombines TRBV3-1 (or the pseudogene TRBV3-2) with TRBJ1-4; 7 bases are a match to TRBD1. After removal of 4 bases from V and 4 bases from J, the junction contained 21 bases not matched to a gene. The germline V gene has CDR1 LGHDT and CDR2 YNNKEL (reference sequence). The CDR3 has 20 residues. CDR3 protein: CASSPRSFARSDRVNEKLFF. The CDR3 nucleotides read TGTGCCAGCAGCCCCAGATCGTTCGCGCGAAGTGACAGGGTTAATGAAAAACTGTTTTTT.

The gene calls are TRBV3-1 (or the pseudogene TRBV3-2) and TRBJ2-1; the match to TRBD1 covers 10 bases. V lost 1 base and J lost 7; bases outside the gene matches: 10. Germline V lookup: CDR1 LGHDT, CDR2 YNNKEL (reference sequence). The CDR3 is made up of 17 amino acids. The CDR3 region has the DNA TGTGCCAGCAGCCAAGTGCCGGGACAGGGGCGGTGGAATGAGCAGTTCTTC. It codes for CASSQVPGQGRWNEQFF.

This chain uses TRBV7-9 with TRBJ1-4, with D possibly being TRBD1 (6 bases). In germline, CDR1 is SEHNR, CDR2 FQNEAQ (reference sequence). This CDR3 contains 12 residues. The V end lost 6 bases, the J end lost 8 bases, and 10 bases lay between the germline ends. This CDR3 is CASRSQGEKLFF. The CDR3 DNA follows: TGTGCCAGCAGATCTCAGGGGGAAAAACTGTTTTTT.

The rearrangement uses TRBV25-1 and TRBJ1-2, with D perhaps TRBD1 (6 bases). Between the trimmed V and J ends, which lost 3 bases and 2 bases, there was a span of 16 bases. Germline V lookup: CDR1 MGHDK, CDR2 SYGVNS. This CDR3 has 16 residues. The CDR3, as DNA: TGTGCCAGCAGTGACCCCAGGACAGATACAAACTATGGCTACACCTTC. This sequence encodes CASSDPRTDTNYGYTF.

This clone was counted a single time. The rearrangement links TRBV4-2 to TRBJ2-3, with TRBD2 matching 16 bases. This CDR3 is built from 18 residues. V lost 5 bases and J lost 5; bases outside the gene matches: 10. Germline V gene data show CDR1 as LGHNA and CDR2 as YNFKEQ. The chain's CDR3 is CASSSPGLAGGPGDTQYF. CDR3 nucleotide sequence: TGTGCCAGCAGCTCTCCGGGACTAGCGGGGGGGCCGGGAGATACGCAGTATTTT.

This clone was picked up a small number of times. This chain uses TRBV27 with TRBJ2-1, with 9 bases identical to TRBD1. The CDR3 length is 16 residues. The trim removed 0 bases at V and 4 bases at J, leaving 4 bases unmatched. CDR1 is MNHEY and CDR2 is SMNVEV in the germline V gene (reference sequence). CDR3 loop: CASSLSDRGAYNEQFF. The CDR3 DNA sequence: TGTGCCAGCAGTTTATCCGACAGGGGGGCTTACAATGAGCAGTTCTTC.

This chain uses TRBV10-1 with TRBJ1-1; 7 bases are shared with TRBD1. The trim removed 4 bases at V and 1 base at J, leaving 3 bases unmatched. This CDR3 has 14 residues. Per the germline V gene, CDR1 is WNHNN and CDR2 is SYGVQD (reference sequence). CDR3 protein: CASSADRANTEAFF. The CDR3 nucleotides read TGCGCCAGCAGTGCTGACAGGGCGAACACTGAAGCTTTCTTT.

V gene TRBV7-8 combines with J gene TRBJ1-2; TRBD1 matches at 10 bases. Germline trimming cut 5 bases from V and 3 bases from J; bases unmatched to any gene: 6. CDR3 length: 15 amino acids. Per the germline V gene, CDR1 is SGHVS and CDR2 is FQNEAQ. The chain's CDR3 is CASSPRDRGDYGYTF. CDR3 coding DNA: TGTGCCAGCAGCCCCCGGGACAGGGGAGACTATGGCTACACCTTC.

The rearrangement uses TRBV9 and TRBJ1-2, with D hard to call. This CDR3 is 14 amino acids long. V dropped 10 bases and J dropped 4 bases, with 20 bases sitting between them. CDR1 SGDLS and CDR2 YYNGEE come from the germline V gene. The CDR3 DNA follows: TGTGCCCACAACGGGGAGGGCGCTGGCTATGGCTACACCTTC. This sequence encodes CAHNGEGAGYGYTF.

The chain joins TRBV4-1 to TRBJ2-5, with 12 bases lining up with TRBD2. Germline values: CDR1 MGHRA, CDR2 YSYEKL. The trim removed 1 base at V and 4 bases at J, leaving 1 base unmatched. This CDR3 contains 15 residues. The CDR3: CASSQVTSGRETQYF. CDR3 sequence (DNA): TGCGCCAGCAGCCAAGTGACTAGCGGGAGAGAGACCCAGTACTTC.